These 3 T cell receptor beta chains were sequenced from one sample in a study of regulatory dendritic cells for organ transplantation. TCRdb's copy holds only in-frame clones and misses some; the assay was immunoSEQ multiplex PCR. This sample has 25,000 or so clones, with roughly 80% found just once. The sequenced material came from naive CD4+ T cells from blood. Subset defined: CD45RA+ naive T cells. These receptors originate from a human donor in good health.

The chain has TRBV2 and TRBJ1-6; 9 bases are shared with TRBD1. Germline V gene data show CDR1 as SNHLY and CDR2 as FYNNEI. Germline trimming cut 7 bases from V and 9 bases from J; bases unmatched to any gene: 4. The CDR3 contains 13 residues. The CDR3 coding sequence is TGTGCCAGCATCGGACAGGGGATTTCACCCCTCCACTTT. It codes for CASIGQGISPLHF.

This chain joins TRBV5-1 and TRBJ2-7, with D perhaps TRBD1 (5 bases). CDR1 is SGHRS and CDR2 is YFSETQ in the germline V gene. CDR3 length: 13 amino acids. V was pared by 4 bases and J by 6 bases, with 14 bases between. This CDR3 is CASSPSGNSEQYF. CDR3 bases: TGCGCCAGCAGCCCCTCAGGGAACAGCGAGCAGTACTTC.

This chain uses TRBV5-4 with TRBJ2-5, with TRBD1 matching over 7 bases. The CDR3 extends over 14 amino acids. With V trimmed by 3 bases and J by 5 bases, 7 bases remained unmatched. Germline CDR1 reads SGHNT; CDR2 reads YYREEE (reference sequence). CDR3 protein: CASSSTGSGETQYF. The CDR3, as DNA: TGTGCCAGCAGCTCGACAGGGTCGGGTGAGACCCAGTACTTC.